In this sample, the clone carrying this TCR beta chain turned up a few times. Antigen specificity is unknown. The data stem from a study of response to subunit inactivated influenza vaccine. Overall study findings and caveats: That few new T cells are recruited by each seasonal influenza vaccination was the authors' suggestion.

There are 18 residues in the CDR3. Germline V gene data show CDR1 as DFQATT and CDR2 as SNEGSKA (reference sequence). The trim removed 1 base at V and 2 bases at J, leaving 14 bases unmatched. TCRdb ran MiXCR on the RT-PCR reads and lists one entry per CDR3 protein. The sample contains under 950,000 distinct CDR3 sequences, 20% to 25% of which appear only once. The source was PBMCs from blood, collected less than 6 days after vaccination. The receptor was isolated from a man in his fifties or sixties who received an inactivated influenza vaccine. The V and J genes are TRBV20-1 and TRBJ2-3, with 8 bases fitting TRBD2. Written as DNA, the CDR3 is TGCAGTGCTAGAGCTACATTTTTCGGGGGGGCAGACACAGATACGCAGTATTTT. Amino acids: CSARATFFGGADTDTQYF.